A selection of T cell receptor beta chains follows, all from one sample in a study of cytomegalovirus exposure and HLA in healthy donors. Profiling relied on immunoSEQ multiplex PCR, and the TCRdb table lists in-frame clones only, not all of them. The sample holds tens of thousands of clones, 65% to 85% seen once. The sequencing sample was made of PBMCs. The receptors here all came from a girl aged 2-9 years in good health and CMV-seropositive. CDR3s include the opening cysteine and the closing phenylalanine or tryptophan. The D gene is left open where the match is weak. Size values are once, few and many counts, or a class for expanded clones, and some rows have none.

J gene: TRBJ2-7; clone size: NA; V gene: TRBV11-2; D gene: NA; CDR3 DNA: TGTGCCAGCAGCTTAGATCTCGGAGGCGTGGACGAGCAGTACTTC; CDR3 protein: CASSLDLGGVDEQYF
J gene: TRBJ1-5; clone size: NA; V gene: TRBV5-1; D gene: NA; CDR3 DNA: TGCGCCAGCAGCCAGGTAAGGCATTTT; CDR3 protein: CASSQVRHF
J gene: TRBJ2-1; clone size: NA; V gene: TRBV4-3; D gene: TRBD2; CDR3 DNA: TGCGCCAGCAGCCAGGTAGCGGGAGAGGCCTACAATGAGCAGTTCTTC; CDR3 protein: CASSQVAGEAYNEQFF
J gene: TRBJ1-1; clone size: NA; V gene: TRBV10-3; D gene: NA; CDR3 DNA: TGTGCCATCAGTGCGGACAGAGATGAAGCTTTCTTT; CDR3 protein: CAISADRDEAFF
J gene: TRBJ2-7; clone size: NA; V gene: TRBV4-1; D gene: NA; CDR3 DNA: TGCGCCAGCAGCCAAGAGTGGCGACAGAGGACCTACGAGCAGTACTTC; CDR3 protein: CASSQEWRQRTYEQYF
J gene: TRBJ2-3; clone size: NA; V gene: TRBV5-6; D gene: TRBD1; CDR3 DNA: TGTGCCAGCAGCCGTAGGGGGCCAGATACGCAGTATTTT; CDR3 protein: CASSRRGPDTQYF
J gene: TRBJ1-5; clone size: few; V gene: TRBV27; D gene: NA; CDR3 DNA: TGTGCCAGCAGTTTATTAGGGGGAGCTAGCAATCAGCCCCAGCATTTT; CDR3 protein: CASSLLGGASNQPQHF
J gene: TRBJ1-5; clone size: NA; V gene: TRBV7-8; D gene: TRBD1; CDR3 DNA: TGTGCCAGCAGCTGGGACAGTGGCTTTCAGCCCCAGCATTTT; CDR3 protein: CASSWDSGFQPQHF
J gene: TRBJ2-2; clone size: NA; V gene: TRBV19; D gene: TRBD2; CDR3 DNA: TGTGCCAGTTCTTCCTTAGCGGGAGTGGCCGGGGAGCTGTTTTTT; CDR3 protein: CASSSLAGVAGELFF
J gene: TRBJ2-5; clone size: NA; V gene: TRBV21-1; D gene: NA; CDR3 DNA: TGTGCCAGCAGCCTTCGACAGGGAAGCGAGCAAGAGACCCAGTACTTC; CDR3 protein: CASSLRQGSEQETQYF
J gene: TRBJ2-5; clone size: few; V gene: TRBV7-2; D gene: TRBD2; CDR3 DNA: TGTGCCAGCAGCACGACTAGCGGGGTTCAAGAGACCCAGTACTTC; CDR3 protein: CASSTTSGVQETQYF
J gene: TRBJ2-6; clone size: few; V gene: TRBV2; D gene: NA; CDR3 DNA: TGTGCCAGCTATCTCTACTCTGGGGCCAACGTCCTGACTTTC; CDR3 protein: CASYLYSGANVLTF
J gene: TRBJ1-1; clone size: NA; V gene: TRBV18; D gene: NA; CDR3 DNA: TGTGCCAGCTCACCCACGAATACAGGGAACACTGAAGCTTTCTTT; CDR3 protein: CASSPTNTGNTEAFF
J gene: TRBJ1-4; clone size: NA; V gene: TRBV28; D gene: NA; CDR3 DNA: TGTGCCAGCAGATCACGAGTTGACAGACCGAAGCCACCACCCAATGAAAAACTGTTTTTT; CDR3 protein: CASRSRVDRPKPPPNEKLFF
J gene: TRBJ2-3; clone size: few; V gene: TRBV15; D gene: TRBD2; CDR3 DNA: TGTGCCACCAGCAGGGAAGGGACTAGCGGGAGGAATACGCAGTATTTT; CDR3 protein: CATSREGTSGRNTQYF
J gene: TRBJ1-2; clone size: NA; V gene: TRBV30; D gene: NA; CDR3 DNA: TGTGCCTGGAGTGCAAAGACAAGTGAAGGAAGCTACACCTTC; CDR3 protein: CAWSAKTSEGSYTF
J gene: TRBJ1-1; clone size: NA; V gene: TRBV5-1; D gene: NA; CDR3 DNA: TGCGCCAGCAGCCGTGTTGATTATGGACAGACGGATAGGTCGAACACTGAAGCTTTCTTT; CDR3 protein: CASSRVDYGQTDRSNTEAFF
J gene: TRBJ2-3; clone size: NA; V gene: TRBV19; D gene: NA; CDR3 DNA: TGTGCCAGTAGTCCATCTAGGATAAGCACAGATACGCAGTATTTT; CDR3 protein: CASSPSRISTDTQYF
J gene: TRBJ2-7; clone size: NA; V gene: TRBV4-1; D gene: TRBD1; CDR3 DNA: TGCGCCAGCAGCCCGCGTCAGGGACAGGCCCTTCACGAGCAGTACTTC; CDR3 protein: CASSPRQGQALHEQYF
J gene: TRBJ1-3; clone size: NA; V gene: TRBV9; D gene: TRBD1; CDR3 DNA: TGTGCCAGCAGCGTGGGACAGCAGGGAAACACCATATATTTT; CDR3 protein: CASSVGQQGNTIYF
J gene: TRBJ2-7; clone size: NA; V gene: TRBV2; D gene: TRBD2; CDR3 DNA: TGTGCCAGCGGGTCGGGAGGGTATAGTGAGCAGTACTTC; CDR3 protein: CASGSGGYSEQYF
J gene: TRBJ1-5; clone size: NA; V gene: TRBV19; D gene: NA; CDR3 DNA: TGTGCCAGCTGGGGAACCGGGCAGGCCAGGGAGCCCCAGCATTTT; CDR3 protein: CASWGTGQAREPQHF
J gene: TRBJ1-3; clone size: NA; V gene: TRBV23-1; D gene: NA; CDR3 DNA: TGCGCCAGCAGTCAAGGCCCCAACGCTGGAAACACCATATATTTT; CDR3 protein: CASSQGPNAGNTIYF
J gene: TRBJ1-5; clone size: NA; V gene: TRBV9; D gene: NA; CDR3 DNA: TGTGCCAGCAGCGTAGAGGCAGGGCCCGGTGCAGCCCAGCATTTT; CDR3 protein: CASSVEAGPGAAQHF
J gene: TRBJ1-6; clone size: NA; V gene: TRBV30; D gene: TRBD1; CDR3 DNA: TGTGCCGGGGACAGGGGACGGTTTTCACCCCTCCACTTT; CDR3 protein: CAGDRGRFSPLHF
J gene: TRBJ1-1; clone size: NA; V gene: TRBV30; D gene: NA; CDR3 DNA: TGTGCCTGGAGCGGGTTGAGTAGTAACACTGAAGCTTTCTTT; CDR3 protein: CAWSGLSSNTEAFF
J gene: TRBJ1-2; clone size: NA; V gene: TRBV5-1; D gene: NA; CDR3 DNA: TGCGCCAGCAGCTTGGGGGGGGAGACCTATGGCTACACCTTC; CDR3 protein: CASSLGGETYGYTF
J gene: TRBJ1-1; clone size: NA; V gene: TRBV27; D gene: NA; CDR3 DNA: TGTGCCAGCAGTTTATACTTTCTTAACACTGAAGCTTTCTTT; CDR3 protein: CASSLYFLNTEAFF
J gene: TRBJ1-2; clone size: few; V gene: TRBV14; D gene: TRBD1; CDR3 DNA: TGTGCCAGCAGCCAAGAGCCCGCCCTGGACAGGGGTTGGTATGGCTACACCTTC; CDR3 protein: CASSQEPALDRGWYGYTF
J gene: TRBJ2-1; clone size: NA; V gene: TRBV7-2; D gene: NA; CDR3 DNA: TGTGCCAGCAGCTACGATGGGGGGAATGAGCAGTTCTTC; CDR3 protein: CASSYDGGNEQFF
J gene: TRBJ2-1; clone size: NA; V gene: TRBV5-1; D gene: NA; CDR3 DNA: TGCGCCAGCAGCCTTGAGGCGGGCACGATCTACAATGAGCAGTTCTTC; CDR3 protein: CASSLEAGTIYNEQFF
J gene: TRBJ2-7; clone size: NA; V gene: TRBV18; D gene: TRBD2; CDR3 DNA: TGTGCCAGCTCCCAAAGCGGGGGCTCCTACGAGCAGTACTTC; CDR3 protein: CASSQSGGSYEQYF
J gene: TRBJ1-5; clone size: NA; V gene: TRBV18; D gene: NA; CDR3 DNA: TGTGCCAGCTCCCCCTGGGGAGGTCGACGTAAACTTCCCCAGCATTTT; CDR3 protein: CASSPWGGRRKLPQHF
J gene: TRBJ2-3; clone size: NA; V gene: TRBV9; D gene: TRBD2; CDR3 DNA: TGTGCCAGCAGCGGGACTAGCGGGAGGTTAGATACGCAGTATTTT; CDR3 protein: CASSGTSGRLDTQYF
J gene: TRBJ2-1; clone size: NA; V gene: TRBV6-5; D gene: NA; CDR3 DNA: TGTGCCAGCAGTTGGAGGTCGACCTACAATGAGCAGTTCTTC; CDR3 protein: CASSWRSTYNEQFF
J gene: TRBJ2-7; clone size: NA; V gene: TRBV7-2; D gene: TRBD1; CDR3 DNA: TGTGCCAGCAGGGACAACCTGGCCGGGACAGCGAATACCTACGAGCAGTACTTC; CDR3 protein: CASRDNLAGTANTYEQYF
J gene: TRBJ2-5; clone size: NA; V gene: TRBV15; D gene: TRBD1; CDR3 DNA: TGTGCCACCAGCAGAGATGGGACAGGGGCAGAGACCCAGTACTTC; CDR3 protein: CATSRDGTGAETQYF
J gene: TRBJ2-5; clone size: NA; V gene: TRBV28; D gene: TRBD2; CDR3 DNA: TGTGCCAGCAGTATAGCGGGAGGCTATACCCAAGAGACCCAGTACTTC; CDR3 protein: CASSIAGGYTQETQYF
J gene: TRBJ2-7; clone size: NA; V gene: TRBV27; D gene: NA; CDR3 DNA: TGTGCCAGCAGTAGCTATCGCGGGCGAAACACGTACGAGCAGTACTTC; CDR3 protein: CASSSYRGRNTYEQYF
J gene: TRBJ2-5; clone size: NA; V gene: TRBV7-9; D gene: TRBD2; CDR3 DNA: TGTGCCAGCAGCCCCAGAGCGGGGGACGTAGAGACCCAGTACTTC; CDR3 protein: CASSPRAGDVETQYF
J gene: TRBJ1-1; clone size: NA; V gene: TRBV19; D gene: NA; CDR3 DNA: TGTGCCAGTAGTATTTCCGGGGAGAACACTGAAGCTTTCTTT; CDR3 protein: CASSISGENTEAFF
J gene: TRBJ1-5; clone size: few; V gene: TRBV28; D gene: NA; CDR3 DNA: TGTGCCAGCAGCCTCGGGACAATTAATCAGCCCCAGCATTTT; CDR3 protein: CASSLGTINQPQHF
J gene: TRBJ2-1; clone size: NA; V gene: TRBV4-2; D gene: TRBD2; CDR3 DNA: TGTGCCAGCAGCCAGCAGGGTATGTTGCCTAGCGGGAGGAATGAGCAGTTCTTC; CDR3 protein: CASSQQGMLPSGRNEQFF
J gene: TRBJ2-7; clone size: NA; V gene: TRBV18; D gene: NA; CDR3 DNA: TGTGCCAGCTCCCAGGGGGGCGAGCAGTACTTC; CDR3 protein: CASSQGGEQYF
J gene: TRBJ2-7; clone size: NA; V gene: TRBV6-1; D gene: NA; CDR3 DNA: TGTGCCAGCAGTGAAGGAGGCGGGCGAGGGCAGTACTTC; CDR3 protein: CASSEGGGRGQYF
J gene: TRBJ1-2; clone size: once; V gene: TRBV6-4; D gene: NA; CDR3 DNA: TGTGCCAGCTCACCCAGGGCGCGGGAAAACTATGGCTACACCTTC; CDR3 protein: CASSPRARENYGYTF
J gene: TRBJ1-1; clone size: NA; V gene: TRBV27; D gene: NA; CDR3 DNA: TGTGCCAGCAGTTTTTCAGATAACACTGAAGCTTTCTTT; CDR3 protein: CASSFSDNTEAFF
J gene: TRBJ2-7; clone size: NA; V gene: TRBV5-4; D gene: NA; CDR3 DNA: TGTGCCAGCAGTTCCCCGACAGGCTACGAGCAGTACTTC; CDR3 protein: CASSSPTGYEQYF
J gene: TRBJ2-7; clone size: NA; V gene: TRBV2; D gene: TRBD2; CDR3 DNA: TGTGCCAGCAGTCCGGGACTAGGGCTAATCGAGCAGTACTTC; CDR3 protein: CASSPGLGLIEQYF
J gene: TRBJ1-1; clone size: few; V gene: TRBV10-1; D gene: NA; CDR3 DNA: TGCGCCAGCCGCGGACACATGAACACTGAAGCTTTCTTT; CDR3 protein: CASRGHMNTEAFF